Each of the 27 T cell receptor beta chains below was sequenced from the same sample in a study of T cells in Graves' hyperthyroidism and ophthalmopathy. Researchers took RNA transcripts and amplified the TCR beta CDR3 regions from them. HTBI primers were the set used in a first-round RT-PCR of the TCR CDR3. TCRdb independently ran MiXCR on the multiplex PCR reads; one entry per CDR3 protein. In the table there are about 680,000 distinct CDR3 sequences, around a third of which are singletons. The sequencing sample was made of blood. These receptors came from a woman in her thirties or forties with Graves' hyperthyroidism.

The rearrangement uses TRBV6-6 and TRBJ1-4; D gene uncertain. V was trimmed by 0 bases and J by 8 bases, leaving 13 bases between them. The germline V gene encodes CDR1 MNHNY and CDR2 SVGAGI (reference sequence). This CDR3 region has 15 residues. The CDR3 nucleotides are TGTGCCAGCAGTTACTCGGTTCGGCGGTGGGAAAAACTGTTTTTT. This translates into CASSYSVRRWEKLFF.

The CDR3 reads CSASFSGGRNTEAFF. The CDR3 nucleotides read TGCAGTGCTAGCTTCTCCGGGGGGAGGAACACTGAAGCTTTCTTT. This chain links TRBV20-1 with TRBJ1-1, with D tentatively TRBD1 (5 bases). Trimming cost V 3 bases and J 1 base, with 15 bases left between them. The germline CDR1 and CDR2 sequences are DFQATT and SNEGSKA (reference sequence). The CDR3 has 15 residues.

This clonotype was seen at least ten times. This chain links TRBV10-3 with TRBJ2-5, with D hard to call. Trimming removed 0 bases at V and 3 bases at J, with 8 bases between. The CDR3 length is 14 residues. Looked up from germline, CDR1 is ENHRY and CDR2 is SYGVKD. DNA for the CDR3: TGTGCCATCAGTGAGTCGAAAGGGAAAGAGACCCAGTACTTC. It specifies CAISESKGKETQYF.

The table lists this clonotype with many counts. CDR3 bases: TGTGCCATCAGTGAGGGGGGACAGCCTCGACCGGGACAGTACTTC. The encoded protein is CAISEGGQPRPGQYF. The chain employs TRBV10-3 and TRBJ2-7; 7 bases align to TRBD1. Unmatched junction bases numbered 14, after V lost 2 bases and J lost 10 bases. The CDR3 spans 15 residues. Germline assignment: CDR1 ENHRY and CDR2 SYGVKD.

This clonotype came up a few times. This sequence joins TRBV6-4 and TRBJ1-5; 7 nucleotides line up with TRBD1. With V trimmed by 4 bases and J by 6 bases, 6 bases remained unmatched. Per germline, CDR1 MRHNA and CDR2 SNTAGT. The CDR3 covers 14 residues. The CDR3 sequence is CASSVRGGSQPQHF. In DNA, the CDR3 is TGTGCCAGCAGTGTAAGAGGGGGCAGTCAGCCCCAGCATTTT.

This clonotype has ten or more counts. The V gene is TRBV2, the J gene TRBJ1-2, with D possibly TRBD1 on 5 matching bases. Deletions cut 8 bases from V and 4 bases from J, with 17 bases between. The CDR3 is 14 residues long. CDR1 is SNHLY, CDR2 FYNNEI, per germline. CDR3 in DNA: TGTGCCAGCCCAGGGCGAAGTTATGGCTATGGCTACACCTTC. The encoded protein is CASPGRSYGYGYTF.

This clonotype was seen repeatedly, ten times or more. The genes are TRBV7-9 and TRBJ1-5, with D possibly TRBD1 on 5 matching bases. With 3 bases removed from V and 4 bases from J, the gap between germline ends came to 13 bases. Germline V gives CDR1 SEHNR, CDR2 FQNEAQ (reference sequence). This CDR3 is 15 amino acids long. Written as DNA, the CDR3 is TGTGCCAGCAGCTTGGGGGAGCAGGCTAATCAGCCCCAGCATTTT. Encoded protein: CASSLGEQANQPQHF.

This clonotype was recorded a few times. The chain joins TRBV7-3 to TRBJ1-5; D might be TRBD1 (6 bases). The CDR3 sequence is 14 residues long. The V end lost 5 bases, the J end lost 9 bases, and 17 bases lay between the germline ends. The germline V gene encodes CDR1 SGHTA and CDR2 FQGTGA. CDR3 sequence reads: CASSLGGPGWPQHF. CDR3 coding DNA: TGTGCCAGCAGCCTCGGGGGGCCGGGCTGGCCCCAGCATTTT.

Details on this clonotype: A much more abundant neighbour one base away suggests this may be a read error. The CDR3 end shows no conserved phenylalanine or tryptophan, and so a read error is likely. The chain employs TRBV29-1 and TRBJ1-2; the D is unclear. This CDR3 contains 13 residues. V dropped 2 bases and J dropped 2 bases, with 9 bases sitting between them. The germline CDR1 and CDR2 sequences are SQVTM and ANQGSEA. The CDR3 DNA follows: TGCAGCGTTGAAACAGCGATAAACTATGGCTACACCCTC. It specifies CSVETAINYGYTL.

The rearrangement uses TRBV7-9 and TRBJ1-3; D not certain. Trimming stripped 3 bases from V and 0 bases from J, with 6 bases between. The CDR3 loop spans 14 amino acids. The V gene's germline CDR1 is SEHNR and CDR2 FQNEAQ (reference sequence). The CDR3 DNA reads TGTGCCAGCAGCTTCGGGCTCTCTGGAAACACCATATATTTT. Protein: CASSFGLSGNTIYF.

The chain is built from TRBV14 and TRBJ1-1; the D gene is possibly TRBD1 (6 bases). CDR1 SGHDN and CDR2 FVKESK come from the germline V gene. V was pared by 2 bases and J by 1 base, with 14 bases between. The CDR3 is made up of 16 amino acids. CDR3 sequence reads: CASSQPRGHPNTEAFF. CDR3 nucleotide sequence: TGTGCCAGCAGCCAACCGAGGGGACACCCGAACACTGAAGCTTTCTTT.

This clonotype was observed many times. The CDR3 nucleotides read TGTGCCAGCACCACAGCATTTCTGTCACCCCTCCACTTT. Amino acid sequence: CASTTAFLSPLHF. The chain links TRBV2 to TRBJ1-6; no clear D gene. Germline V gene sequence: CDR1 SNHLY, CDR2 FYNNEI. V lost 7 bases and J 10 bases, leaving 14 bases between the germline ends. The CDR3 runs 13 residues.

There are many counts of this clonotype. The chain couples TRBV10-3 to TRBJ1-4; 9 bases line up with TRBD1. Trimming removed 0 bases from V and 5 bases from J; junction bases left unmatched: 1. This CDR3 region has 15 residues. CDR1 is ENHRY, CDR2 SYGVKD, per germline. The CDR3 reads CAISESGTGNEKLFF. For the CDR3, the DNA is TGTGCCATCAGTGAGTCTGGGACAGGGAATGAAAAACTGTTTTTT.

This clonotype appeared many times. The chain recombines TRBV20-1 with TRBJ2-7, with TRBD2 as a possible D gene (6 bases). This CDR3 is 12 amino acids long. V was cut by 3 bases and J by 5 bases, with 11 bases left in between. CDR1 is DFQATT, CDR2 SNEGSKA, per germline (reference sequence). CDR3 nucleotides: TGCAGTGCTAGGGGGCGGGGAAACGAGCAGTACTTC. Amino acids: CSARGRGNEQYF.

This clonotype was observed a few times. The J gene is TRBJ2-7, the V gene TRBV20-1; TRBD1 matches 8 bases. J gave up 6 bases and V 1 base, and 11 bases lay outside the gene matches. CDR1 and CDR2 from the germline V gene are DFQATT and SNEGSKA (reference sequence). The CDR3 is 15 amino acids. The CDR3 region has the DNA TGCAGTGCTAGAGCATACGGGACAGGTGGCTCCGAGCAGTACTTC. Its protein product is CSARAYGTGGSEQYF.

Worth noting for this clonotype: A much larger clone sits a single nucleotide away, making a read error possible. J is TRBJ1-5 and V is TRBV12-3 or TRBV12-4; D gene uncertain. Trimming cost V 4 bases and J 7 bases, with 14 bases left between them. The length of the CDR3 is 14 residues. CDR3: CASSSTQRLQPQHF. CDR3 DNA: TGTGCCAGCAGTTCGACTCAGAGGTTACAGCCCCAGCATTTT.

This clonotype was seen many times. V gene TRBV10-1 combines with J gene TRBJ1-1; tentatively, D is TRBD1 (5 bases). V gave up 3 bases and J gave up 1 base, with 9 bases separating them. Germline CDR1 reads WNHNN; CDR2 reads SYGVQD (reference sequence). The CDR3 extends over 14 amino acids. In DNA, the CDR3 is TGCGCCAGCAGTGATGGGGGGAAGAACACTGAAGCTTTCTTT. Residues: CASSDGGKNTEAFF.

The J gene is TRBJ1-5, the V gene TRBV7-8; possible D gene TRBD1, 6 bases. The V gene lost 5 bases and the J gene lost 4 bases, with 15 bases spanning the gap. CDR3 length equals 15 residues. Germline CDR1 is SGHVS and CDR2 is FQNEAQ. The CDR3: CASSLSRGKNQPQHF. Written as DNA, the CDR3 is TGTGCCAGCAGCCTTTCCAGGGGAAAGAATCAGCCCCAGCATTTT.

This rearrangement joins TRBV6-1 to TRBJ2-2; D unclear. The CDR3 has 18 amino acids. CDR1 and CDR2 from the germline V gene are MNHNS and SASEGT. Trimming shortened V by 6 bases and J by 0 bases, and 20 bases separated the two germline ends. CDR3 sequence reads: CASSQYPPDPTNTGELFF. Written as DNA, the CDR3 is TGTGCCAGCAGCCAATACCCCCCTGACCCGACGAACACCGGGGAGCTGTTTTTT.

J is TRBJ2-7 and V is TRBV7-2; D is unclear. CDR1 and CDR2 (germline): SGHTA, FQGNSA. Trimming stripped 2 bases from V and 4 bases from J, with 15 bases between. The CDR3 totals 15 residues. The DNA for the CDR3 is TGTGCCAGCAGCTTACGCGGAGACTCCGTGTACGAGCAGTACTTC. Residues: CASSLRGDSVYEQYF.

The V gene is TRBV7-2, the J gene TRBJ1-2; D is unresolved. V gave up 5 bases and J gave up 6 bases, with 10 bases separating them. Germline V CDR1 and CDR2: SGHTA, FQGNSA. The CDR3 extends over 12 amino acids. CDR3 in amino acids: CASSPQYNGYTF. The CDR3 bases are TGTGCCAGCAGCCCCCAGTACAATGGCTACACCTTC.

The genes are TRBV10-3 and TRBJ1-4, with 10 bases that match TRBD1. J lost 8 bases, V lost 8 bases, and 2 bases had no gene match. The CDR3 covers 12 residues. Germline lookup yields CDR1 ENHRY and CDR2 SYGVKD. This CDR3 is CAIGQGEEKLFF. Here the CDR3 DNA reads TGTGCCATCGGACAGGGGGAGGAAAAACTGTTTTTT.

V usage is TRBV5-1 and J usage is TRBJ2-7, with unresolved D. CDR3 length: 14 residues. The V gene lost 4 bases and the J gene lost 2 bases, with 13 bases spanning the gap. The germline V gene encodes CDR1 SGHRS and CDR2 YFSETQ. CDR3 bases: TGCGCCAGCAGCCCTTCAGTAGATGCCTACGAGCAGTACTTC. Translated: CASSPSVDAYEQYF.

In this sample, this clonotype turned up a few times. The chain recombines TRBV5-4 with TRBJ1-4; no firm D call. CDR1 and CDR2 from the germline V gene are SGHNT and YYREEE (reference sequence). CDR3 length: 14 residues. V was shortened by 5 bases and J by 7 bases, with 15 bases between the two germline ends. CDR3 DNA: TGTGCCAGCAGGGAGGATCCGGCACGTGAAAAACTGTTTTTT. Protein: CASREDPAREKLFF.

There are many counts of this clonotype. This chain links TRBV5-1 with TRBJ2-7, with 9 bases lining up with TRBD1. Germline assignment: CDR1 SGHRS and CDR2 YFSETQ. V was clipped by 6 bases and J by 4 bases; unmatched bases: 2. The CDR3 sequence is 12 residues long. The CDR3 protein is CASKDRGYEQYF. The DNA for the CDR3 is TGCGCCAGCAAGGACAGGGGATACGAGCAGTACTTC.

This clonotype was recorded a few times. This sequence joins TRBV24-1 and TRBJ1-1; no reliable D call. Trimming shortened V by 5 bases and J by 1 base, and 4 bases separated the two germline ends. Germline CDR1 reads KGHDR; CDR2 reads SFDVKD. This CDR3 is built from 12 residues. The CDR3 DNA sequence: TGTGCCACCAGTGGATGGAACACTGAAGCTTTCTTT. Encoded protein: CATSGWNTEAFF.

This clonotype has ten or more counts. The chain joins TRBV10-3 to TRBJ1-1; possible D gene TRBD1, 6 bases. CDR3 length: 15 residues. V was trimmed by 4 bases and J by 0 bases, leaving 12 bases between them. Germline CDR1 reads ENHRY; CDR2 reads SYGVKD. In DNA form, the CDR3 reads TGTGCCATCAGTGGTGGAGGACAGTTGAACACTGAAGCTTTCTTT. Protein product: CAISGGGQLNTEAFF.